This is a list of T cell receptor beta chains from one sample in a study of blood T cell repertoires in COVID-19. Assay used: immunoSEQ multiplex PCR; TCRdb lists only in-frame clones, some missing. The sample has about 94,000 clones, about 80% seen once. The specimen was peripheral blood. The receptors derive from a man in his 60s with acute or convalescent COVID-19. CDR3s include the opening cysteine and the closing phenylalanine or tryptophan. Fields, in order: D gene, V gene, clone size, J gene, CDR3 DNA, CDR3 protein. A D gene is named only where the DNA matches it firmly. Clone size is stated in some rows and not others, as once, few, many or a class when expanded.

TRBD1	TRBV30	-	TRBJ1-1	TGTGCCTGGAGTGCTCCCGGGACAGGGAACACTGAAGCTTTCTTT	CAWSAPGTGNTEAFF
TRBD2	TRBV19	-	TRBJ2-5	TGTGCCAGTAGTACCGGGACTAGCGGGGGATGGGAGACCCAGTACTTC	CASSTGTSGGWETQYF
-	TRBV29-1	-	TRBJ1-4	TGCAGCGTTATCGTCTATCCAGGGCTTAATGAAAAACTGTTTTTT	CSVIVYPGLNEKLFF
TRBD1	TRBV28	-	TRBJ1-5	TGTGCCAGCAGTCACGGGACAGGGTATCGTAGCAATCAGCCCCAGCATTTT	CASSHGTGYRSNQPQHF
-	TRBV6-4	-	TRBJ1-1	TGTGCCAGCAGTGTAAGAGAGAACACTGAAGCTTTCTTT	CASSVRENTEAFF
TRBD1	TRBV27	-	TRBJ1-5	TGTGCCAGCAGTCCCCGCGGGACAGGGTGGAATCAGCCCCAGCATTTT	CASSPRGTGWNQPQHF
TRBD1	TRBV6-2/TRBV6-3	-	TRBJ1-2	TGTGCCAGCAGTTACGGGACAGGGGGCTTAGGCTATGGCTACACCTTC	CASSYGTGGLGYGYTF
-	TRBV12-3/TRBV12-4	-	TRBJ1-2	TGTGCCAGCAGCGTCAGTGGTAACTATGGCTACACCTTC	CASSVSGNYGYTF
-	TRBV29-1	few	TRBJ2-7	TGCAGCGTTGAAGATCAAGGGGAAGGGTACGAGCAGTACTTC	CSVEDQGEGYEQYF
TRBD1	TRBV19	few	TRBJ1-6	TGTGCCAGTAGTATCGGACAGGCGGCTAATTCACCCCTCCACTTT	CASSIGQAANSPLHF
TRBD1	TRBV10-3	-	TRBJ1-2	TGTGCCATCCGCGAAGGGACAGGCCTCGACGGTCCCTATGGCTACACCTTC	CAIREGTGLDGPYGYTF
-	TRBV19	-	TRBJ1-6	TGTGCCAGTAGTGCCACAGGACAGCCGTCACCCCTCCACTTT	CASSATGQPSPLHF
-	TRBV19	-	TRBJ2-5	TGTGCCAGTAGTATGATGATGGTCCCACTAGAGACCCAGTACTTC	CASSMMMVPLETQYF
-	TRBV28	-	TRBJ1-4	TGTGCCAGCAGTTTAATCATGTCTAATGAAAAACTGTTTTTT	CASSLIMSNEKLFF
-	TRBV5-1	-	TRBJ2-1	TGCGCCAGCAGCTTACAGGGTAACGACAATGAGCAGTTCTTC	CASSLQGNDNEQFF
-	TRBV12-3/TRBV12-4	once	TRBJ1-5	TGTGCCAGCAGTTTAGCGAGTCAGCCCCAGCATTTT	CASSLASQPQHF
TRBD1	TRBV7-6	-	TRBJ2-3	TGTGCCAGCAGCAGCGGACAGGGAATAACAGATACGCAGTATTTT	CASSSGQGITDTQYF
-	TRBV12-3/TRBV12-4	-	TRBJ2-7	TGTGCCAGCAGTTCGGGTCCGGTCCACGAGCAGTACTTC	CASSSGPVHEQYF
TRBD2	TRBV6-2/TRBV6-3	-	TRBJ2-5	TGTGCCAGCAGTTACCGTCCCGGGACTAGCGGGGGGTACCAAGAGACCCAGTACTTC	CASSYRPGTSGGYQETQYF
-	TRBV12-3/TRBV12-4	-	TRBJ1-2	TGTGCCAGCACCCAGCGAAGCGGTTTTCCTAGGACCTTC	CASTQRSGFPRTF
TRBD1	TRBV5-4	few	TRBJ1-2	TGTGCCAGCAGACTGCCGGGACAGGGAAATGGCTACACCTTC	CASRLPGQGNGYTF
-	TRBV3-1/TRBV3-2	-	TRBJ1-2	TGTGCCAGCAGCCAAGCCTCAGGGAACTATGGCTACACCTTC	CASSQASGNYGYTF
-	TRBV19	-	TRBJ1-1	TGTGCCAGTAGTATTGCTGGGGGGAGGAGTACTGAAGCTTTCTTT	CASSIAGGRSTEAFF
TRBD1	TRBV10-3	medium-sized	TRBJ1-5	TGTGCCATCAGTTCCGGGACAGGGGACCAGCCCCAGCATTTT	CAISSGTGDQPQHF